This T cell receptor beta chain was sequenced in a study of shared clonotypes between healthy human individuals. General study findings and limits: Larger richness was generally estimated for naive than memory subsets.

CDR1 is SEHNR and CDR2 is FQNEAQ in the germline V gene (reference sequence). V gave up 10 bases and J gave up 8 bases, with 17 bases separating them. The CDR3 has 13 amino acids. Of note for this clone: Its antigen is still unknown.

The protocol was immunoSEQ multiplex PCR, while the TCRdb copy is restricted to in-frame clones and leaves out a portion. Of some 2,400,000 clones in the sample, under 97% were seen once. This clonotype originated in a man between 18 and 35 years old in good health. Sequenced input: naive CD4+ T cells sorted from blood. Described subset: CD45RA+ positively selected. The rearrangement joins TRBV7-9 to TRBJ1-4, with D possibly matching TRBD1 (6 bases). The CDR3 loop reads CATGRGAGEKLFF. CDR3 DNA sequence: TGTGCCACCGGTCGGGGGGCAGGAGAAAAACTGTTTTTT.